A single sample gave rise to the 13 T cell receptor beta chains below, sequenced in a study of blood T cell repertoires in COVID-19. Data came from immunoSEQ multiplex PCR; TCRdb stores just in-frame clones and leaves some out. The table has roughly 100,000 clones, 70% to 80% seen once. Source material: peripheral blood. All receptors come from an older man with COVID-19, enrolled during active disease.

The rearrangement uses TRBV5-1 and TRBJ1-2; TRBD1 matches at 7 bases. CDR3 length: 15 amino acids. Germline V gene data show CDR1 as SGHRS and CDR2 as YFSETQ. V lost 0 bases and J lost 1; bases outside the gene matches: 3. CDR3 nucleotides: TGCGCCAGCAGCTTGGCCGGGACAGTTAACTATGGCTACACCTTC. Translating it yields CASSLAGTVNYGYTF.

This sequence joins TRBV5-4 and TRBJ1-2; D gene unclear. The CDR3 runs to 13 residues. V gave up 5 bases and J gave up 6 bases, with 14 bases separating them. CDR1 is SGHNT and CDR2 is YYREEE in the germline V gene (reference sequence). The CDR3 nucleotides read TGTGCCAGCAGTCAACCCCGACGGGATGGCTACACCTTC. This sequence encodes CASSQPRRDGYTF.

The rearrangement links TRBV5-4 to TRBJ1-1, with D unclear. Germline V lookup: CDR1 SGHNT, CDR2 YYREEE (reference sequence). V was shortened by 5 bases and J by 1 base, with 12 bases between the two germline ends. The CDR3 contains 14 residues. The CDR3 DNA sequence: TGTGCCAGCAGTTCACCCCGGGGGAACACTGAAGCTTTCTTT. This translates into CASSSPRGNTEAFF.

The chain recombines TRBV6-5 with TRBJ1-5; unclear D gene. CDR1 is MNHEY, CDR2 SVGAGI, per germline. This CDR3 has 13 amino acids. Between the trimmed V and J ends, which lost 8 bases and 0 bases, there was a span of 8 bases. The chain's CDR3 is CASVRNSNQPQHF. DNA of the CDR3: TGTGCCAGCGTTAGAAATAGCAATCAGCCCCAGCATTTT.

In DNA form, the CDR3 reads TGTGCCAGCAGCAAAGAGATAGCGGGGATCTCCTACGAGCAGTACTTC. As protein: CASSKEIAGISYEQYF. The rearrangement links TRBV21-1 to TRBJ2-7; no check of the table's D call, TRBD2, against the DNA was made. TRBV21-1 is a listed pseudogene. CDR3 length: 16 residues.

The gene calls are TRBV28 and TRBJ2-2, with 11 bases matching TRBD2. The trim removed 6 bases at V and 1 base at J, leaving 7 bases unmatched. The CDR3 contains 17 residues. Per the germline V gene, CDR1 is MDHEN and CDR2 is SYDVKM. CDR3 sequence reads: CASRISTSGGNTGELFF. The CDR3 DNA sequence: TGTGCCAGCAGGATATCCACTAGCGGGGGGAACACCGGGGAGCTGTTTTTT.

Points on this clone: Distinct nucleotide sequences in the sample also encode this CDR3. This chain connects TRBV28 to TRBJ2-1, with D unclear. The V and J ends lost 1 base and 10 bases respectively, with 5 bases between them. The germline CDR1 and CDR2 sequences are MDHEN and SYDVKM. The CDR3 extends over 11 amino acids. The CDR3 region has the DNA TGTGCCAGCAGTTTATCTCGGGAGCAGTTCTTC. Protein: CASSLSREQFF.

This chain connects TRBV9 to TRBJ2-2, with a tentative D call TRBD2 (5 bases). The V gene lost 3 bases and the J gene lost 0 bases, with 9 bases spanning the gap. Germline CDR1 reads SGDLS; CDR2 reads YYNGEE. The CDR3 is 15 amino acids. CDR3 sequence (DNA): TGTGCCAGCAGCGCCGGGAATACGAACACCGGGGAGCTGTTTTTT. This translates into CASSAGNTNTGELFF.

J is TRBJ2-2 and V is TRBV12-5; 7 positions agree with TRBD1. V trimming: 2 bases; J trimming: 6 bases; junction bases outside the gene matches: 6. Germline V lookup: CDR1 LGHNT, CDR2 FRNRAP. The CDR3 is 15 residues long. CDR3 sequence reads: CASGLWQGDAGELFF. DNA of the CDR3: TGTGCTAGTGGTTTGTGGCAGGGGGACGCCGGGGAGCTGTTTTTT.

This clone has a single count. One end of the junction varies from germline; a read error may be responsible. The chain uses TRBV20-1 and TRBJ1-2, with D possibly matching TRBD1 (6 bases). Germline CDR1 reads DFQATT; CDR2 reads SNEGSKA (reference sequence). The CDR3 is made up of 11 amino acids. The CDR3 region is CSARDSSGTSF. DNA of the CDR3: TGCAGTGCTAGGGACAGTAGTGGAACTTCTTTC.

This chain connects TRBV4-2 to TRBJ1-2, with 9 positions matching TRBD1. V gave up 0 bases and J gave up 8 bases; unmatched junction bases: 7. Germline V gene data show CDR1 as LGHNA and CDR2 as YNFKEQ. The CDR3 runs to 15 residues. The CDR3 DNA reads TGTGCCAGCAGCCAAGAAAAACAGGGGGCCAGGGGCTACACCTTC. Amino acids: CASSQEKQGARGYTF.

The rearrangement links TRBV7-6 to TRBJ2-3, with TRBD1 identical over 7 bases. Unmatched junction bases numbered 14, after V lost 4 bases and J lost 1 base. Germline loops: CDR1 SGHVS, CDR2 FNYEAQ. CDR3 length: 18 residues. CDR3 residues: CASSYRPPGQTRTDTQYF. In nucleotides, the CDR3 is TGTGCCAGCAGCTATAGACCACCGGGACAGACCCGCACAGATACGCAGTATTTT.

The chain links TRBV5-5 to TRBJ1-4; 8 bases match TRBD1. V lost 3 bases, J lost 3 bases, and 10 bases stayed unmatched. The CDR3 length is 17 residues. CDR1 is SGHKS, CDR2 YYEKEE, per germline (reference sequence). The CDR3 loop is CASSSRQGSLANEKLFF. As DNA, the CDR3 is TGTGCCAGCAGCTCTAGACAGGGGAGTTTGGCTAATGAAAAACTGTTTTTT.